This T cell receptor (beta chain) stems from a study of blood T cell repertoires in COVID-19. Study in general: In each case, the material was cDNA or gDNA derived from T cells, B-cell-depleted T cells, or PBMCs.

Under the authors' procedure: Amplification of reference gene primers provided the estimated nucleated cell counts. Assay used: immunoSEQ multiplex PCR; TCRdb lists only in-frame clones, some missing. D and trimming were read from the DNA, whereas the V and J calls and clone size are those reported in that table. The sample has about 90,000 clones, 75% to 90% seen once; the top ten hold approximately 13%. Germline V lookup: CDR1 MNHNY, CDR2 SVGAGI (reference sequence). Between the trimmed V and J ends, which lost 4 bases and 1 base, there was a span of 7 bases. The CDR3 is made up of 13 amino acids. Material for sequencing was peripheral blood. This chain connects TRBV6-6 to TRBJ1-1; D remains unclear. The receptor comes from a human donor in a cohort sampled during active COVID-19. The CDR3 DNA is TGTGCCAGCAGTTTCGAGGGGAACACTGAAGCTTTCTTT. This translates into CASSFEGNTEAFF.